The next 5 T cell receptor beta chains were all read from a single sample in a study of chemoradiotherapy in HPV16-positive cancers. The table came from immunoSEQ multiplex PCR; TCRdb's copy has only in-frame clones and leaves some out. The sample carries around 24,000 clones, approximately 84% recorded once. Sequenced here: blood, sampled from a patient who underwent chemoradiotherapy. The receptors here all came from a human donor with HPV-associated anogenital cancer.

This chain uses TRBV30 with TRBJ2-7, with D tentatively TRBD1 (5 bases). The CDR3 totals 12 residues. CDR1 is GTSNPN and CDR2 is SVGIG in the germline V gene (reference sequence). V lost 4 bases and J 4 bases, leaving 11 bases between the germline ends. The CDR3 sequence is CAWTDMGYEQYF. The DNA of the CDR3 is TGTGCCTGGACGGACATGGGGTACGAGCAGTACTTC.

The chain combines TRBV10-1 with TRBJ2-2; a weak D match, TRBD1 (6 bases). Germline CDR1 reads WNHNN; CDR2 reads SYGVQD (reference sequence). The CDR3 is 15 amino acids. The V end was cut by 6 bases, the J end by 0 bases, with 11 bases between. The CDR3 sequence is CASSPRGANTGELFF. CDR3 DNA: TGCGCCAGCAGCCCCAGGGGTGCGAACACCGGGGAGCTGTTTTTT.

This clone was picked up one time. The chain combines TRBV2 with TRBJ1-2, with 7 bases matching TRBD1. The CDR3 covers 14 residues. V shed 5 bases, J shed 6 bases, and the junction held 9 bases outside the gene matches. In germline, CDR1 is SNHLY, CDR2 FYNNEI. CDR3 nucleotides: TGTGCCAGCAGTTATAGCAGGGGGAGGGATGGCTACACCTTC. It translates to CASSYSRGRDGYTF.

The chain recombines TRBV5-1 with TRBJ1-5; TRBD1 aligns across 10 bases. The trim removed 4 bases at V and 2 bases at J, leaving 3 bases unmatched. The CDR3 is 15 amino acids. Looked up from germline, CDR1 is SGHRS and CDR2 is YFSETQ. CDR3 nucleotides: TGCGCCAGCAGCACCGGACAGGGGGGCAATCAGCCCCAGCATTTT. Translated, it gives CASSTGQGGNQPQHF.

This clone was picked up one time. This chain links TRBV9 with TRBJ2-1; 10 nucleotides agree with TRBD2. Unmatched junction bases numbered 11, after V lost 0 bases and J lost 5 bases. Looked up from germline, CDR1 is SGDLS and CDR2 is YYNGEE. This CDR3 is 18 amino acids long. Here the CDR3 reads CASSVVSLAGFPHNEQFF. The CDR3 DNA reads as TGTGCCAGCAGCGTAGTCTCACTAGCGGGATTCCCCCACAATGAGCAGTTCTTC. The full variable domain, with the rest looked up from reference TRBV9 and TRBJ2-1, is DSGVTQTPKHLITATGQRVTLRCSPRSGDLSVYWYQQSLDQGLQFLIQYYNGEERAKGNILERFSAQQFPDLHSELNLSSLELGDSALYFCASSVVSLAGFPHNEQFFGPGTRLTVL.